This entry lists 13 T cell receptor beta chains sequenced from one sample in a study of human T cells and chemical hapten exposure. TCRdb re-analysed the RACE reads in MiXCR, keeping a single row per CDR3 protein. The sample includes approximately 45,000 distinct CDR3 sequences, approximately 4.7% of them seen just once. Sample time point: healthy volunteer bleed at 2 weeks. Unseparated into fractions, whole blood served as the source from which total RNA was extracted. The sample taken for sequencing was whole blood. These receptors were obtained from a female donor in good health. Some clones in this sample may be carry-over from other donors' samples.

This clonotype was recorded many times. V gene TRBV18 combines with J gene TRBJ1-2; unclear D gene. V was cut by 6 bases and J by 4 bases, with 15 bases left in between. This CDR3 has 14 amino acids. Germline lookup yields CDR1 KGHSH and CDR2 LQKENI. CDR3 coding DNA: TGTGCCAGCTCGGTAACGGAGGATACCTATGGCTACACCTTC. This sequence encodes CASSVTEDTYGYTF.

This clonotype was counted at least ten times. The chain couples TRBV12-3 or TRBV12-4 to TRBJ1-1, with D unresolved. The CDR3 consists of 14 residues. With 2 bases removed from V and 0 bases from J, the gap between germline ends came to 7 bases. The DNA of the CDR3 is TGTGCCAGCAGTTTACTAAGCCTGAACACTGAAGCTTTCTTT. Translating it yields CASSLLSLNTEAFF.

This clonotype was observed many times. The chain recombines TRBV27 with TRBJ1-6; D is perhaps TRBD1 (6 bases). Germline V gives CDR1 MNHEY, CDR2 SMNVEV (reference sequence). The CDR3 totals 17 residues. The V gene lost 6 bases and the J gene lost 9 bases, with 24 bases spanning the gap. CDR3 sequence: CASSPMAGAGYRSPLHF. The CDR3 DNA follows: TGTGCCAGCAGCCCTATGGCAGGGGCGGGTTATCGTTCACCCCTCCACTTT.

This clonotype was counted a few times. The J gene is TRBJ1-4, the V gene TRBV10-2; no firm D call. The CDR3 length is 12 residues. The V gene lost 6 bases and the J gene lost 0 bases, with 2 bases spanning the gap. Per the germline V gene, CDR1 is WSHSY and CDR2 is SAAADI. CDR3 nucleotide sequence: TGCGCCAGCAGAGCAACTAATGAAAAACTGTTTTTT. Translation gives CASRATNEKLFF.

This clonotype came up many times. The chain is built from TRBV28 and TRBJ1-2; TRBD1 matches 8 bases. The germline CDR1 and CDR2 sequences are MDHEN and SYDVKM. This CDR3 is built from 17 residues. J gave up 8 bases and V 1 base, and 15 bases lay outside the gene matches. In DNA form, the CDR3 reads TGTGCCAGCAGTTTATCCGGACAGGGACGGTTTGCTATCGGCTACACCTTC. Translation gives CASSLSGQGRFAIGYTF.

This clonotype has at least ten counts. The J gene is TRBJ2-3, the V gene TRBV11-2; maybe TRBD1 (6 bases). The V and J ends lost 3 bases and 4 bases respectively, with 17 bases between them. This CDR3 has 16 amino acids. Per germline, CDR1 SGHAT and CDR2 FQNNGV. The CDR3 DNA sequence: TGTGCCAGCAGCTTCGGCCTGGGGGCCTCGGCAGATACGCAGTATTTT. As protein: CASSFGLGASADTQYF.

This clonotype was picked up many times. The CDR3 loop reads CASSSGQTRKGEQYF. CDR3 DNA: TGCGCCAGCAGCTCCGGACAGACCCGAAAGGGCGAGCAGTACTTC. The chain has TRBV5-1 and TRBJ2-7, with D perhaps TRBD1 (6 bases). Germline V CDR1 and CDR2: SGHRS, YFSETQ. Trimming stripped 3 bases from V and 6 bases from J, with 19 bases between. This CDR3 region has 15 residues.

This clonotype has ten or more counts. The chain uses TRBV20-1 and TRBJ2-7, with no clear D. Germline values: CDR1 DFQATT, CDR2 SNEGSKA (reference sequence). CDR3 length: 14 residues. This CDR3 is CSAYPVTPTYEQYF. DNA of the CDR3: TGCAGCGCTTATCCGGTCACGCCGACCTACGAGCAGTACTTC.

This clonotype showed up just a few times. This chain connects TRBV20-1 to TRBJ1-1; weak D call: TRBD1 (6 bases). Germline CDR1 is DFQATT and CDR2 is SNEGSKA (reference sequence). Trimming cost V 6 bases and J 4 bases, with 15 bases left between them. The CDR3 extends over 13 amino acids. Here the CDR3 reads CSAPARGGTEAFF. The DNA for the CDR3 is TGCAGTGCCCCAGCAAGGGGGGGCACTGAAGCTTTCTTT.

Many counts were recorded for this clonotype. This chain uses TRBV12-3 or TRBV12-4 with TRBJ2-4; TRBD2 matches at 11 bases. Trimming took 5 bases from V and 6 from J; bases not matched to a gene: 15. This CDR3 has 18 residues. CDR3 region: CASSPGLAGGQEGNIQYF. The CDR3 nucleotides read TGTGCCAGCAGTCCCGGGCTAGCGGGGGGCCAGGAGGGAAACATTCAGTACTTC.

This clonotype has only a few counts. J is TRBJ2-1 and V is TRBV7-2; 8 bases are shared with TRBD2. The V and J ends lost 7 bases and 3 bases, in that order; junction bases with no gene match: 11. CDR3 length: 16 residues. The V gene's germline CDR1 is SGHTA and CDR2 FQGNSA. CDR3 coding DNA: TGTGCCAGCACTCCCGGTGAGCGGGGGCGCTACAATGAGCAGTTCTTC. Protein product: CASTPGERGRYNEQFF.

This clonotype was observed many times. The chain uses TRBV6-2 or TRBV6-3 and TRBJ1-1; 9 bases agree with TRBD1. The V gene's germline CDR1 is MNHEY and CDR2 SVGEGT. The CDR3 spans 15 residues. After removal of 4 bases from V and 6 bases from J, the junction contained 9 bases not matched to a gene. CDR3 bases: TGTGCCAGCAGTTGGGCCCCAGACAGGGGGTCTGAAGCTTTCTTT. Protein: CASSWAPDRGSEAFF.

This clonotype has a count of ten or more. This rearrangement joins TRBV7-2 to TRBJ2-7; D tentatively fits TRBD1 or TRBD2 (5 bases each). CDR1 is SGHTA and CDR2 is FQGNSA in the germline V gene. The CDR3 is made up of 14 amino acids. V lost 8 bases and J lost 7, with 21 bases in between. The CDR3 bases are TGTGCCAGCGGTCCGGGACGGACTTCTATTGAGCAGTACTTC. Translated: CASGPGRTSIEQYF.